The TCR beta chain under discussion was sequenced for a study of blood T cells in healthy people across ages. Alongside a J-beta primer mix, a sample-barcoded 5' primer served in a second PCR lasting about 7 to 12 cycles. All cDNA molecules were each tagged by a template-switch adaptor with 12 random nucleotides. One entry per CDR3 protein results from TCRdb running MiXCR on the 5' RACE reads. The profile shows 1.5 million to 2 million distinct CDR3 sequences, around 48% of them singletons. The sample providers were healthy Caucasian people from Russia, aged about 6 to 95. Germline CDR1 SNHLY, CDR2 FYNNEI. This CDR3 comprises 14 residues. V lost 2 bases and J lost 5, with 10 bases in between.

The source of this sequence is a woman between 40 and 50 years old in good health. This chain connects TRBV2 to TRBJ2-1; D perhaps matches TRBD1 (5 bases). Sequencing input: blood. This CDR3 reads CASSERTRNNEQFF. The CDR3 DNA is TGTGCCAGCAGTGAACGGACACGGAACAATGAGCAGTTCTTC. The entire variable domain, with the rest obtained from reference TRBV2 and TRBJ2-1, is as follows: EPEVTQTPSHQVTQMGQEVILRCVPISNHLYFYWYRQILGQKVEFLVSFYNNEISEKSEIFDDQFSVERPDGSNFTLKIRSTKLEDSAMYFCASSERTRNNEQFFGPGTRLTVL.